A selection of T cell receptor beta chains follows, all from one sample in a study of cytomegalovirus exposure and HLA in healthy donors. The method was immunoSEQ multiplex PCR; TCRdb's version includes in-frame clones alone and lacks a portion of them. There are roughly 140,000 clones in the sample; more than 65% occur only once, and around 6.6% lies in the top ten. The sequencing sample was made of PBMCs. These receptors all come from a man between 50 and 59 years old in good health and CMV-seropositive. Each CDR3 is given with its conserved first and last residue. A D gene is named only where the DNA matches it firmly. Clone size appears in some rows only: once, few, many, or a class for an expanded clone.

TRBV11-2,NA,TRBJ2-7,TRBD1,TGTGCCAGCAGCTCTTCAAGGGACAGGTACGAGCAGTACTTC,CASSSSRDRYEQYF
TRBV5-1,NA,TRBJ2-5,TRBD2,TGCGCCAGCAGCTTGGGGACTAGCGGAGGGGCGGAGACCCAGTACTTC,CASSLGTSGGAETQYF
TRBV4-2,NA,TRBJ2-5,TRBD1,TGTGCCAGCAGCCAAGATTTGGGACAGAGGTTTCAAGAGACCCAGTACTTC,CASSQDLGQRFQETQYF
TRBV27,NA,TRBJ2-1,NA,TGTGCCAGCAGGGGACTTCAAGTCAATGAGCAGTTCTTC,CASRGLQVNEQFF
TRBV28,NA,TRBJ2-7,TRBD1,TGTGCCAGCAGTTCCGGGACAGGTTGGTACGAGCAGTACTTC,CASSSGTGWYEQYF
TRBV5-1,NA,TRBJ2-3,NA,TGCGCCAGCAGCCCCGTTACTGAGTACACGCAGTATTTT,CASSPVTEYTQYF
TRBV4-1,NA,TRBJ1-1,NA,TGCGCCAGCAGCCAAGATGCCAGGTTTGCTGAAGCTTTCTTT,CASSQDARFAEAFF
TRBV5-1,few,TRBJ2-5,NA,TGCGCCAGCAGCCCAACTAGCCGGGTAGAAGAGACCCAGTACTTC,CASSPTSRVEETQYF
TRBV9,NA,TRBJ2-5,NA,TGTGCCAGCAAGGGGGGGGGAGAGACCCAGTACTTC,CASKGGGETQYF
TRBV5-4,NA,TRBJ1-2,TRBD1,TGTGCCAGCAGCTTGGACAGGGGGGTTCTAGGCTATGGCTACACCTTC,CASSLDRGVLGYGYTF
TRBV6-5,NA,TRBJ2-5,TRBD2,TGTGCCAGCAGTTACAGTCTAGCGGGAGGAGGCGAGACCCAGTACTTC,CASSYSLAGGGETQYF
TRBV9,NA,TRBJ1-1,TRBD1,TGTGCCAGCAGCGAGGACTTGGCAGGGGGCACTGAAGCTTTCTTT,CASSEDLAGGTEAFF
TRBV5-6,NA,TRBJ1-1,NA,TGTGCCAGCAGCGGAATAGACAGAACTAACACTGAAGCTTTCTTT,CASSGIDRTNTEAFF
TRBV18,NA,TRBJ2-7,NA,TGTGCCAGCTCACCTCCAGCGGGACAGGACGAGCAGTACTTC,CASSPPAGQDEQYF
TRBV10-3,NA,TRBJ2-5,TRBD2,TGTGCCATCGCCGACCGGCTAGCGGGAGAGGTGCAAGAGACCCAGTACTTC,CAIADRLAGEVQETQYF
TRBV11-2,NA,TRBJ2-1,TRBD2,TGTGCCAGCAGCTCCTCTAGCGGGAAATTCTTC,CASSSSSGKFF
TRBV27,NA,TRBJ1-1,NA,TGTGCCAGCAGCCCCGGGGGGGGGAACACTGAAGCTTTCTTT,CASSPGGGNTEAFF
TRBV18,NA,TRBJ1-1,NA,TGTGCCAGCTCACTTTCGGACAACCCGAACACTGAAGCTTTCTTT,CASSLSDNPNTEAFF
TRBV11-2,NA,TRBJ2-7,TRBD2,TGTGCCAGCAACTTAGGGGCTAGCGGGGCCCCCTACGAGCAGTACTTC,CASNLGASGAPYEQYF
TRBV10-1,few,TRBJ2-5,TRBD2,TGCGCCAGCAGGCGGACTAGCGCCGAACAAGAGACCCAGTACTTC,CASRRTSAEQETQYF
TRBV5-4,once,TRBJ2-1,NA,TGTGCCAGCAGCGCCGGACAGCACGAGCAGTTCTTC,CASSAGQHEQFF
TRBV13,few,TRBJ1-2,NA,TGTGCCAGCAGCTTAGGTCTTTTCGAAAAACCGATCCGTGGGGACTTCGATGGCTACACCTTC,CASSLGLFEKPIRGDFDGYTF
TRBV5-4,NA,TRBJ2-6,NA,TGTGCCAGCAGCTTGGCCCATCACTCTGGGGCCAACGTCCTGACTTTC,CASSLAHHSGANVLTF
TRBV28,once,TRBJ2-2,TRBD2,TGTGCCAGCAGTTTATTGACAGGGACTAGCGGGAGGGCCTCATCCGGGGAGCTGTTTTTT,CASSLLTGTSGRASSGELFF
TRBV2,NA,TRBJ2-5,NA,TGTGCCAGTGTCTATCAGGGGACAGAGACCCAGTACTTC,CASVYQGTETQYF
TRBV18,NA,TRBJ2-7,TRBD2,TGTGCCAGCTCACCTATCGCTAGCGGGACCCAATTCTACGAGCAGTACTTC,CASSPIASGTQFYEQYF